The clone carrying this TCR beta chain was observed a few times. Its antigen is unidentified. The PCR used 60 Vbeta and 13 Jbeta primers. Produced via immunoSEQ multiplex PCR; TCRdb's table is partial and in-frame only. The sample lists about 150,000 clones; around 79% were seen once. V dropped 1 base and J dropped 7; count of bases not matched to a gene: 2. There are 14 residues in the CDR3. Germline V gives CDR1 MDHEN, CDR2 SYDVKM. This specimen belongs to a study of cytomegalovirus exposure and HLA in healthy donors. Whole-study findings and limits: A later analysis reportedly found fewer N-insertions in an Asian-associated ancestry cluster than the approximately 730-donor mean. With later analysis, a missense DCLRE1C variant became linked to TCR beta V- and J-gene trimming. A few CMV-associated chains were confirmed in vitro to be specific for CMV antigens.

The receptor's source is a male donor in good health and CMV-seronegative. Sequencing used PBMCs. The chain joins TRBV28 to TRBJ1-4; TRBD1 aligns across 8 bases. The CDR3 DNA reads as TGTGCCAGCAGTTTATCAGGGGGCACTGAAAAACTGTTTTTT. It yields the protein CASSLSGGTEKLFF.